This TCR beta chain was captured by sequencing in a study of T cell changes during pregnancy in multiple sclerosis. Using immunoSEQ multiplex PCR, the repertoire was profiled, and TCRdb retains in-frame clones only, with some absent. The data hold approximately 90,000 clones, with approximately 94% observed a single time. The germline V gene has CDR1 SEHNR and CDR2 FQNEAQ (reference sequence). This CDR3 contains 12 residues. V dropped 3 bases and J dropped 4 bases, with 5 bases sitting between them. The sequencing here drew on peripheral blood, taken in the third trimester of pregnancy. The chain is built from TRBV7-9 and TRBJ2-3; D not certain. The sequence was obtained from a female donor with multiple sclerosis, enrolled in a pregnancy study. CDR3: CASSFHPDTQYF. In DNA form, the CDR3 reads TGTGCCAGCAGCTTCCATCCAGATACGCAGTATTTT. The full variable domain, in which reference TRBV7-9 and TRBJ2-3 provide the parts outside the CDR3, is DTGVSQNPRHKITKRGQNVTFRCDPISEHNRLYWYRQTLGQGPEFLTYFQNEAQLEKSRLLSDRFSAERPKGSFSTLEIQRTEQGDSAMYLCASSFHPDTQYFGPGTRLTVL.